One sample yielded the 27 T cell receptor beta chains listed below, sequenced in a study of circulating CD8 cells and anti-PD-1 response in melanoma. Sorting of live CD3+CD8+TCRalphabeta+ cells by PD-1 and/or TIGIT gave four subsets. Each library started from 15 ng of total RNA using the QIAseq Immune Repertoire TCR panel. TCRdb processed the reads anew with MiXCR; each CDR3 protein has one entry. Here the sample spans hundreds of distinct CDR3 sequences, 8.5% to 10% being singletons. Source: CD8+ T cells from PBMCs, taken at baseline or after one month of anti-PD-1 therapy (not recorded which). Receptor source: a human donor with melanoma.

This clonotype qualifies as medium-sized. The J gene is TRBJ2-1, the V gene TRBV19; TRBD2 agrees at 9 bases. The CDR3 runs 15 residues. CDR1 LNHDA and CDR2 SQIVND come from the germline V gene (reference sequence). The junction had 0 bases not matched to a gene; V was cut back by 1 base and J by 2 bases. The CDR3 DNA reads TGTGCCAGTAGTATAGTAGCGGGGGCCTACAATGAGCAGTTCTTC. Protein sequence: CASSIVAGAYNEQFF.

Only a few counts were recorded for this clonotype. The CDR3 coding sequence is TGTGCCAGCAGTCACAGGGATTTCTGGAACACTGAAGCTTTCTTT. Translated, it gives CASSHRDFWNTEAFF. The V gene is TRBV28, the J gene TRBJ1-1, with a possible D match to TRBD1 (6 bases). Germline V lookup: CDR1 MDHEN, CDR2 SYDVKM. The CDR3 runs 15 residues. V was pared by 5 bases and J by 1 base, with 14 bases between.

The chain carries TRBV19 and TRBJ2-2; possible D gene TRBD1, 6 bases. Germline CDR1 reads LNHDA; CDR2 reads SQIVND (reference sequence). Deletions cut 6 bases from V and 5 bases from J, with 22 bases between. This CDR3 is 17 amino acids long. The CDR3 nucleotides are TGTGCCAGTAGATACAGGGCCCCGGGTCGCCAAACCGGGGAGCTGTTTTTT. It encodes CASRYRAPGRQTGELFF.

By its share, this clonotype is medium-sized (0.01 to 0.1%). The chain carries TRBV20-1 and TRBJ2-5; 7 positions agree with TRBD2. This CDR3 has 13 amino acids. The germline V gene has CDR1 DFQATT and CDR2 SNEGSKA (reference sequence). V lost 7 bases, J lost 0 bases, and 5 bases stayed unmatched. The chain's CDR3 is CSGEGRYQETQYF. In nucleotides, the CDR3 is TGCAGTGGGGAGGGGAGGTACCAAGAGACCCAGTACTTC.

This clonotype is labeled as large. The CDR3 DNA reads TGTGCCAGCAGCTTTGGACAGGTGGCTGAGCAGTTCTTC. Its translation: CASSFGQVAEQFF. The gene calls are TRBV7-3 and TRBJ2-1; 7 nucleotides align to TRBD1. With V trimmed by 3 bases and J by 9 bases, 5 bases remained unmatched. Germline-derived CDR1 and CDR2 are SGHTA and FQGTGA. The length of the CDR3 is 13 residues.

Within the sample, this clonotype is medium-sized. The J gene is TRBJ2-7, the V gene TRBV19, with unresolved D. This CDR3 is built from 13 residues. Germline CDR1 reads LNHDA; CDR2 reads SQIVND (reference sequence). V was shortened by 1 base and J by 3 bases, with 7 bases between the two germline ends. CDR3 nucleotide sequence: TGTGCCAGTAGTATAGGTCACAGCTACGAGCAGTACTTC. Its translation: CASSIGHSYEQYF.

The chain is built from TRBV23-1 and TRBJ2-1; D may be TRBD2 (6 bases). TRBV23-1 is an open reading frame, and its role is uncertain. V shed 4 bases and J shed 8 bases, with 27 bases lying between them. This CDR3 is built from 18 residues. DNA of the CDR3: TGCGCCAGCAGTCCTAGGGGCGTTATTGGAGGGCATACGGATGAGCAGTTCTTC. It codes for CASSPRGVIGGHTDEQFF.

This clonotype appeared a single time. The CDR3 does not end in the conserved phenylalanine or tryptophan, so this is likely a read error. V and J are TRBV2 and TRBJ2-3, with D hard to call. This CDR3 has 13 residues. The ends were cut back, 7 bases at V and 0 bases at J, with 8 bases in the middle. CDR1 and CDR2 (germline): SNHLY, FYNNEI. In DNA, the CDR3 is TGTGCCAGCACCCTACCTAGCACAGATACGCAGTATTCC. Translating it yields CASTLPSTDTQYS.

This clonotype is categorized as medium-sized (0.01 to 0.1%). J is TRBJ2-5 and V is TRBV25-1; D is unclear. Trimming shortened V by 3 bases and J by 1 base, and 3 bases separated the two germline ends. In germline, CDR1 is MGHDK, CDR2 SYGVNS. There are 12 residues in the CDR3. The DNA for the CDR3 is TGTGCCAGCAGTGACCTCCAAGAGACCCAGTACTTC. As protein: CASSDLQETQYF.

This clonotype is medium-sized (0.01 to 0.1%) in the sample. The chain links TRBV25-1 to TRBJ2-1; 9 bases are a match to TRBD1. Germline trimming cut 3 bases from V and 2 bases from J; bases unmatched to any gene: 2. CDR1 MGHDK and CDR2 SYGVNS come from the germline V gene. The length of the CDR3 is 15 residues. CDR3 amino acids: CASSETGGAYNEQFF. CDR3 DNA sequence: TGTGCCAGCAGTGAGACAGGGGGAGCCTACAATGAGCAGTTCTTC.

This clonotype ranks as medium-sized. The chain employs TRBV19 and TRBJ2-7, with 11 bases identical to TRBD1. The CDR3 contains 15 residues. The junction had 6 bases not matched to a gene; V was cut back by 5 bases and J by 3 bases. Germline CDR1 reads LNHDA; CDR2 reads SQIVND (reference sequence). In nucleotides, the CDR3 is TGTGCCAGTAGTTTCGGGACAGGGGGAGGCTACGAGCAGTACTTC. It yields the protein CASSFGTGGGYEQYF.

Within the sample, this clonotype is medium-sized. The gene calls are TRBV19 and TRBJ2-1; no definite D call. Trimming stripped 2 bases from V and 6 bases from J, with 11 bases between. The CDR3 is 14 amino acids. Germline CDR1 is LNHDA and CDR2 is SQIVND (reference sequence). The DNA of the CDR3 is TGTGCCAGTAGTATACTACTAAACCCCAATGAGCAGTTCTTC. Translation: CASSILLNPNEQFF.

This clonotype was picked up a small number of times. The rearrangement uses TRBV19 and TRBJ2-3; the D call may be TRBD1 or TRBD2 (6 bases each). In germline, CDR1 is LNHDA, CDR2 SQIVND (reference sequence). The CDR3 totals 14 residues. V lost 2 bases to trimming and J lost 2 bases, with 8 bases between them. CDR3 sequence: CASSIRGDTDTQYF. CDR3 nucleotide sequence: TGTGCCAGTAGTATAAGGGGGGACACAGATACGCAGTATTTT.

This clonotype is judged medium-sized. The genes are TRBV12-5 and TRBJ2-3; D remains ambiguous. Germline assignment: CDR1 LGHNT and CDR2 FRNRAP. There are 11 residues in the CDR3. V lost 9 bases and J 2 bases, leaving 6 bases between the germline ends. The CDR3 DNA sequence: TGTGCTAGCGGAACCACAGATACGCAGTATTTT. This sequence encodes CASGTTDTQYF.

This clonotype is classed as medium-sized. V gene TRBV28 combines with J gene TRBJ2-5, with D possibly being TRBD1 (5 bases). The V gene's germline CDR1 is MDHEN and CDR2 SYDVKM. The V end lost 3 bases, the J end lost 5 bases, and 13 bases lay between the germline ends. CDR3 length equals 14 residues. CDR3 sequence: CASSFTGLMETQYF. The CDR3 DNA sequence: TGTGCCAGCAGTTTTACAGGTTTAATGGAGACCCAGTACTTC. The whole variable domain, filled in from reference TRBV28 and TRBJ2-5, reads DVKVTQSSRYLVKRTGEKVFLECVQDMDHENMFWYRQDPGLGLRLIYFSYDVKMKEKGDIPEGYSVSREKKERFSLILESASTNQTSMYLCASSFTGLMETQYFGPGTRLLVL.

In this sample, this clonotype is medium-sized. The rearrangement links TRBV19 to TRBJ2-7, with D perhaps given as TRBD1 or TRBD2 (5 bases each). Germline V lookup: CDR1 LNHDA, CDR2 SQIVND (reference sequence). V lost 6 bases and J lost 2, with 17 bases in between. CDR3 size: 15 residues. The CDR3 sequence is CASRSEDTLAYEQYF. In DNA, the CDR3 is TGTGCCAGTAGGTCGGAGGACACCCTCGCCTACGAGCAGTACTTC.

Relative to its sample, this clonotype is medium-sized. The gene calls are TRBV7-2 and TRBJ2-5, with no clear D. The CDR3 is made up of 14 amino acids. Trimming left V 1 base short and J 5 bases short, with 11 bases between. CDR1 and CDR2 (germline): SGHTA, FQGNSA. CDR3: CASSLVMPYETQYF. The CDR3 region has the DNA TGTGCCAGCAGCTTAGTAATGCCGTACGAGACCCAGTACTTC. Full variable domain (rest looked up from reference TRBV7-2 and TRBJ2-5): GAGVSQSPSNKVTEKGKDVELRCDPISGHTALYWYRQSLGQGLEFLIYFQGNSAPDKSGLPSDRFSAERTGGSVSTLTIQRTQQEDSAVYLCASSLVMPYETQYFGPGTRLLVL.

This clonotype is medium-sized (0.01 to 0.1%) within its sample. CDR3 coding DNA: TGCGCCAGCAGCCCCACAGGGGGCTGGCCTGAAGCTTTCTTT. Protein sequence: CASSPTGGWPEAFF. The chain couples TRBV4-3 to TRBJ1-1, with TRBD1 matching over 9 bases. Looked up from germline, CDR1 is LGHNA and CDR2 is YSLEER. Germline trimming cut 4 bases from V and 6 bases from J; bases unmatched to any gene: 6. The CDR3 totals 14 residues.

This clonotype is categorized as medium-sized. The CDR3 coding sequence is TGCAGTGCTAGAGACCCCTCTGGCAGGGGGTACATGATGTACGAGCAGTACTTC. Residues: CSARDPSGRGYMMYEQYF. The V and J genes are TRBV20-1 and TRBJ2-7, with 7 positions matching TRBD1. The CDR3 runs to 18 residues. The ends lost 0 bases at V and 4 bases at J; junction bases unmatched: 18. CDR1 DFQATT and CDR2 SNEGSKA come from the germline V gene (reference sequence).

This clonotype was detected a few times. The CDR3 bases are TGCAGTGCTAGTCCCATAAGCGGAAACGACTATGGCTACACCTTC. Protein sequence: CSASPISGNDYGYTF. The V and J genes are TRBV20-1 and TRBJ1-2, with D hard to call. The V gene lost 3 bases and the J gene lost 3 bases, with 17 bases spanning the gap. CDR1 and CDR2 from the germline V gene are DFQATT and SNEGSKA (reference sequence). CDR3 size: 15 residues.

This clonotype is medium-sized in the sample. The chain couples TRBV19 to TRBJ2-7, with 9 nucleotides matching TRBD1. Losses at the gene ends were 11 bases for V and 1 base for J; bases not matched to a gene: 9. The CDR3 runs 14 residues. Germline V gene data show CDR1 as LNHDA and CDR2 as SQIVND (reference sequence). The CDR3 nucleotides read TGTGCCGGCAGCTCCGGGACAGGGTCCTACGAGCAGTACTTC. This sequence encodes CAGSSGTGSYEQYF. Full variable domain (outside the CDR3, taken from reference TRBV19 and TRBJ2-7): DGGITQSPKYLFRKEGQNVTLSCEQNLNHDAMYWYRQDPGQGLRLIYYSQIVNDFQKGDIAEGYSVSREKKESFPLTVTSAQKNPTAFYLCAGSSGTGSYEQYFGPGTRLTVT.

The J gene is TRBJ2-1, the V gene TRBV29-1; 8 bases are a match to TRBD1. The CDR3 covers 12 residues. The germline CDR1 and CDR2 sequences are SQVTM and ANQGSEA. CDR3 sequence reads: CSARQGSSEQFF. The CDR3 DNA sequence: TGCAGTGCTAGACAGGGGAGCTCTGAGCAGTTCTTC.

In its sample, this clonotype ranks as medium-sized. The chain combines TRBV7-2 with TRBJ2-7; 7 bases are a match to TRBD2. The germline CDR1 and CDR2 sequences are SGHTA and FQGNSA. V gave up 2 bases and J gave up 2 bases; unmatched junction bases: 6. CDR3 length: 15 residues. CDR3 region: CASSLWSSGTYEQYF. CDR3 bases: TGTGCCAGCAGCTTATGGTCTAGCGGAACCTACGAGCAGTACTTC.

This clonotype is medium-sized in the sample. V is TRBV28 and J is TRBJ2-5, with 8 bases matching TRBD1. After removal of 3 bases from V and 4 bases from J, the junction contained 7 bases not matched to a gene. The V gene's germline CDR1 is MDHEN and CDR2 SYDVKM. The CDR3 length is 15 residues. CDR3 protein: CASSFSQGGGETQYF. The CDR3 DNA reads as TGTGCCAGCAGTTTTTCACAGGGGGGCGGAGAGACCCAGTACTTC. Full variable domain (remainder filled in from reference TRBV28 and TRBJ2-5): DVKVTQSSRYLVKRTGEKVFLECVQDMDHENMFWYRQDPGLGLRLIYFSYDVKMKEKGDIPEGYSVSREKKERFSLILESASTNQTSMYLCASSFSQGGGETQYFGPGTRLLVL.

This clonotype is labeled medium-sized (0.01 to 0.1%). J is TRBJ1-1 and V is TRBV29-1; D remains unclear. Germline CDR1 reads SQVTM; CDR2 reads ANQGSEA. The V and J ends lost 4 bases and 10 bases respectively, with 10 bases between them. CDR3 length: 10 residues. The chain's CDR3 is CSVGSEGAFF. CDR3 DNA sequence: TGCAGCGTTGGGTCCGAGGGAGCTTTCTTT.

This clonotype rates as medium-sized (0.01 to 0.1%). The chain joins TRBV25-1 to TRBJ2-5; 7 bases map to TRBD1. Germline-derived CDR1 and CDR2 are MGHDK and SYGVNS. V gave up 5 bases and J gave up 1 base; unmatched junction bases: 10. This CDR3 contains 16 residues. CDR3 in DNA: TGTGCCAGCAGTCCGCAGACAGGGACCCTCCAAGAGACCCAGTACTTC. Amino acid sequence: CASSPQTGTLQETQYF.

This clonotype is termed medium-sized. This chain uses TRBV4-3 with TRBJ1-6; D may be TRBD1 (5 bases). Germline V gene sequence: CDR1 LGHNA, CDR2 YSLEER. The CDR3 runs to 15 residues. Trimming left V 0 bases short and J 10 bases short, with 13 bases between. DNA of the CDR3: TGCGCCAGCAGCCAAGATCGGGGGGATTCCTCACCCCTCCACTTT. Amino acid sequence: CASSQDRGDSSPLHF.